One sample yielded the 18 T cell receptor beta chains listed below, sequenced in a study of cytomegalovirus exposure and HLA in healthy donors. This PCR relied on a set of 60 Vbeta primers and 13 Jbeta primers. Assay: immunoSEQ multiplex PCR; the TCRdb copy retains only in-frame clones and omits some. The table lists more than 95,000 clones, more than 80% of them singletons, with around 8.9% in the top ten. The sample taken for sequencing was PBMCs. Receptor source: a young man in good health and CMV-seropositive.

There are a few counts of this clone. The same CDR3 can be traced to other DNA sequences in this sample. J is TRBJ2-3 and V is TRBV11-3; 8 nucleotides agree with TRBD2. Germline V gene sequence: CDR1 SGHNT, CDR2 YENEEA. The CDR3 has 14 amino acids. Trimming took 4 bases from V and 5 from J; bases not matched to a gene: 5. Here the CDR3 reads CASSSRGGRDTQYF. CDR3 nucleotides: TGTGCCAGCAGCTCCCGGGGGGGCCGAGATACGCAGTATTTT.

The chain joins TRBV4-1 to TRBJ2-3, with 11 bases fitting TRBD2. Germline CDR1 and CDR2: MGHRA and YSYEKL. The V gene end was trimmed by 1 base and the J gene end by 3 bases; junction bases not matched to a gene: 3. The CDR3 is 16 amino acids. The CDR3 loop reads CASSQALAGGTDTQYF. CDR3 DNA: TGCGCCAGCAGCCAAGCTCTAGCGGGGGGTACAGATACGCAGTATTTT.

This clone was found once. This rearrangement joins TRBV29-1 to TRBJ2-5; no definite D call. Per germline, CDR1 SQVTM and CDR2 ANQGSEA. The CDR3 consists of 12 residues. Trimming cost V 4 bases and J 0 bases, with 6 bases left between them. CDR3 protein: CSVVLNQETQYF. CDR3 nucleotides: TGCAGCGTTGTGCTAAACCAAGAGACCCAGTACTTC.

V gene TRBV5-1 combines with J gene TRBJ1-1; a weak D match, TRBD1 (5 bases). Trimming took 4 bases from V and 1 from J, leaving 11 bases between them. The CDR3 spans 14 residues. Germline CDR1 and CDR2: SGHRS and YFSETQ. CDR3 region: CASSPDTQNTEAFF. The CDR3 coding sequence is TGCGCCAGCAGCCCGGACACACAGAACACTGAAGCTTTCTTT.

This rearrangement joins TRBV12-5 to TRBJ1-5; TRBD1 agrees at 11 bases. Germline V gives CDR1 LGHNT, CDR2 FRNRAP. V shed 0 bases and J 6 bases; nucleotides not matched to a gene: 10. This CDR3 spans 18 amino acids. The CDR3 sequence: CASGLVLFRDRGTQPQHF. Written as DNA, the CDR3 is TGTGCTAGTGGTTTGGTACTGTTCAGGGACAGGGGGACTCAGCCCCAGCATTTT. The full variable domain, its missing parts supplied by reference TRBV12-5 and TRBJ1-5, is DARVTQTPRHKVTEMGQEVTMRCQPILGHNTVFWYRQTMMQGLELLAYFRNRAPLDDSGMPKDRFSAEMPDATLATLKIQPSEPRDSAVYFCASGLVLFRDRGTQPQHFGDGTRLSIL.

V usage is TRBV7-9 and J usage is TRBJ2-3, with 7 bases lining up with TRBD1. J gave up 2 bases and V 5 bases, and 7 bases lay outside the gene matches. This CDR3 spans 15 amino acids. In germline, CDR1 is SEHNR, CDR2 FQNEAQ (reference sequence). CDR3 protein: CASSPLKGATDTQYF. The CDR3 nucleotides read TGTGCCAGCAGCCCGCTGAAGGGGGCCACAGATACGCAGTATTTT.

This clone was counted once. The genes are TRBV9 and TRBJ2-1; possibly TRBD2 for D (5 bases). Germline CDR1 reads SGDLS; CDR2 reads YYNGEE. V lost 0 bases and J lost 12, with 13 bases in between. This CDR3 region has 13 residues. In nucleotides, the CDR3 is TGTGCCAGCAGCGTAGGTGGAGCGGTGCTGCAGTTCTTC. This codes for CASSVGGAVLQFF.

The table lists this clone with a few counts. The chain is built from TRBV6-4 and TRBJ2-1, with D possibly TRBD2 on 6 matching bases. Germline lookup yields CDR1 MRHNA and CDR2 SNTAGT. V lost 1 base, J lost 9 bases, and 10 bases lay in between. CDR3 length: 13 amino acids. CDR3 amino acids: CASSDLGRGEQFF. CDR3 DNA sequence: TGTGCCAGCAGTGACTTGGGGCGGGGTGAGCAGTTCTTC.

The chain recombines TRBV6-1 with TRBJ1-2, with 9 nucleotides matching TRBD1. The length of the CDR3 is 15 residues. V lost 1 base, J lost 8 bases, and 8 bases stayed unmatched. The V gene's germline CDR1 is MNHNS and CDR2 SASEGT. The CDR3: CASSEGLGTGRGYTF. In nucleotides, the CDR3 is TGTGCCAGCAGTGAAGGGTTAGGGACAGGGAGAGGCTACACCTTC.

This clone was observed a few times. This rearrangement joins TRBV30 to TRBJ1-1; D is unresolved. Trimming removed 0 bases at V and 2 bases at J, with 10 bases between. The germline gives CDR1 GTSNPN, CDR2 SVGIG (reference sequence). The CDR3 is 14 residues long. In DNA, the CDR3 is TGTGCCTGGAGTGTATTGGGCAGCAACACTGAAGCTTTCTTT. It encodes CAWSVLGSNTEAFF.

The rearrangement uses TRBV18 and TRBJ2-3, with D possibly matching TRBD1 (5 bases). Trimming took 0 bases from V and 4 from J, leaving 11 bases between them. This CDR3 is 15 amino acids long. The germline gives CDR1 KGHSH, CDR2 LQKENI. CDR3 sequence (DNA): TGTGCCAGCTCACCACCGGTGGGGCTAGCAGATACGCAGTATTTT. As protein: CASSPPVGLADTQYF.

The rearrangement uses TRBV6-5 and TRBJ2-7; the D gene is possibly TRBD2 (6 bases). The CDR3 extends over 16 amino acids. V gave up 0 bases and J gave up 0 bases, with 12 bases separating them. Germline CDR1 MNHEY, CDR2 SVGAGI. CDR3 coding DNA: TGTGCCAGCAGTTACTCGAAGTTCGGGGGCTCCTACGAGCAGTACTTC. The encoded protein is CASSYSKFGGSYEQYF.

Here the CDR3 reads CASSPQTRYNSPLHF. Written as DNA, the CDR3 is TGTGCCAGCAGCCCCCAGACACGGTATAATTCACCCCTCCACTTT. V gene TRBV5-5 combines with J gene TRBJ1-6; no clear D gene. CDR3 size: 15 residues. CDR1 and CDR2 from the germline V gene are SGHKS and YYEKEE (reference sequence). The V and J ends lost 4 bases and 4 bases respectively, with 12 bases between them.

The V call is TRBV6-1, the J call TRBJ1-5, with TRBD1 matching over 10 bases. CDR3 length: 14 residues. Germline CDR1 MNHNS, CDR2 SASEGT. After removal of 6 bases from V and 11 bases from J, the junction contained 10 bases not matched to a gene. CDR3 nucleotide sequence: TGTGCCAGCAGGGGACAGGGGAGCCGCAGGGCCCAGCATTTT. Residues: CASRGQGSRRAQHF.

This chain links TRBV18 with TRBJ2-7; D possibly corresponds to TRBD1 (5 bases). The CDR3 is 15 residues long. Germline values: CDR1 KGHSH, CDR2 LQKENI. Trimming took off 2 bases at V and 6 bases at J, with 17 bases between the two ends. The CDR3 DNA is TGTGCCAGCTCACCAAATTCAGGCAGGGTGAGCGAGCAGTACTTC. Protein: CASSPNSGRVSEQYF.

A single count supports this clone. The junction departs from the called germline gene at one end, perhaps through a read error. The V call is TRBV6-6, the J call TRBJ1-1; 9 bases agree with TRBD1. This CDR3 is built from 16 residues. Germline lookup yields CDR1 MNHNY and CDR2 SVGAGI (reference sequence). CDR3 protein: CASSDSQGASGTEAFF. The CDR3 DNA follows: TGTGCCAGCAGTGACTCACAGGGGGCAAGTGGCACTGAAGCTTTCTTT.

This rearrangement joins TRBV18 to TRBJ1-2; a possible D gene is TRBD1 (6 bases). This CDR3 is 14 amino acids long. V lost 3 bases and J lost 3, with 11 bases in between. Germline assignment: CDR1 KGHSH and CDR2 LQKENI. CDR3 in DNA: TGTGCCAGCTCACCCTCCGGACAGTACTATGGCTACACCTTC. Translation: CASSPSGQYYGYTF.

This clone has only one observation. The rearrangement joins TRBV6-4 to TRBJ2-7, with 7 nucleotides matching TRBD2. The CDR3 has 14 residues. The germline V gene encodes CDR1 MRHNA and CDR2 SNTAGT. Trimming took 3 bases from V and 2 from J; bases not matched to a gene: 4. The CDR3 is CASSEIAGPYEQYF. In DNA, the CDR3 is TGTGCCAGCAGTGAAATAGCGGGTCCCTACGAGCAGTACTTC.